What follows are 3 T cell receptor beta chains derived from one specimen sequenced in a study of cytomegalovirus exposure and HLA in healthy donors. Vbeta (60) and Jbeta (13) primers were used in the PCR. Repertoires were generated with immunoSEQ multiplex PCR, while TCRdb's copy carries only in-frame clones and drops some. The sample lists roughly 150,000 clones; approximately 85% were seen once. Material for sequencing was PBMCs. The receptor set was obtained from a man aged 30-40 years in good health and CMV-seropositive.

This clone was detected only once. The chain employs TRBV27 and TRBJ2-1; 11 bases align to TRBD2. V lost 2 bases and J lost 10; bases outside the gene matches: 10. Per germline, CDR1 MNHEY and CDR2 SMNVEV (reference sequence). The CDR3 loop spans 16 amino acids. The CDR3 DNA reads as TGTGCCAGCAGTTTAGTATTCTTAGCGGGAGGGTACGAGCAGTTCTTC. Translation: CASSLVFLAGGYEQFF.

This chain links TRBV18 with TRBJ1-1; D is possibly TRBD1 (5 bases). Germline loops: CDR1 KGHSH, CDR2 LQKENI. V lost 3 bases and J lost 1, with 12 bases in between. The CDR3 contains 15 residues. CDR3 residues: CASSPGQQGNTEAFF. The CDR3 DNA reads TGTGCCAGCTCACCCGGCCAGCAGGGGAACACTGAAGCTTTCTTT. Full variable domain (outside the CDR3, taken from reference TRBV18 and TRBJ1-1): NAGVMQNPRHLVRRRGQEARLRCSPMKGHSHVYWYRQLPEEGLKFMVYLQKENIIDESGMPKERFSAEFPKEGPSILRIQQVVRGDSAAYFCASSPGQQGNTEAFFGQGTRLTVV.

This clone was recorded a few times. The V gene is TRBV7-9, the J gene TRBJ1-1; D is unresolved. This CDR3 region has 12 residues. CDR1 and CDR2 (germline): SEHNR, FQNEAQ (reference sequence). Trimming took off 5 bases at V and 5 bases at J, with 9 bases between the two ends. The CDR3 region is CASSLIATEAFF. CDR3 nucleotide sequence: TGTGCCAGCAGCCTCATAGCAACTGAAGCTTTCTTT.